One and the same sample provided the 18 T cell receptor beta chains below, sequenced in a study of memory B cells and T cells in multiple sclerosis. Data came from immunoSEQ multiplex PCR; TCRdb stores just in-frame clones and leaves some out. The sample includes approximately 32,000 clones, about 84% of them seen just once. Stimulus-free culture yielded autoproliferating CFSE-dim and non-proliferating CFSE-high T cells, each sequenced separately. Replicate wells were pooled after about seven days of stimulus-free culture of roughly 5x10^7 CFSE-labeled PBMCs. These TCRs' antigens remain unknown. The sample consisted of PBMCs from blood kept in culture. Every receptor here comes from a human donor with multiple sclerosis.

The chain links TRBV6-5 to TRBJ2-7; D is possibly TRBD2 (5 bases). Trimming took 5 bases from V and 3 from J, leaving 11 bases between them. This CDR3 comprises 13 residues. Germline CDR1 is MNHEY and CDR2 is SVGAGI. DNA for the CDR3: TGTGCCAGCAGTGTCCATGGGAGCTACGAGCAGTACTTC. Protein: CASSVHGSYEQYF.

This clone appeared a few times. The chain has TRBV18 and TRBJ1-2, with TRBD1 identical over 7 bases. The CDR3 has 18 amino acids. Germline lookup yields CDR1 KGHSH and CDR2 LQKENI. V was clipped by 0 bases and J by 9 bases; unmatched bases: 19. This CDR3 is CASSPPGGTVGSLGSYTF. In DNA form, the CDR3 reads TGTGCCAGCTCACCACCGGGAGGGACAGTTGGTAGTCTTGGGAGCTACACCTTC. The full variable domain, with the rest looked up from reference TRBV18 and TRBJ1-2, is NAGVMQNPRHLVRRRGQEARLRCSPMKGHSHVYWYRQLPEEGLKFMVYLQKENIIDESGMPKERFSAEFPKEGPSILRIQQVVRGDSAAYFCASSPPGGTVGSLGSYTFGSGTRLTVV.

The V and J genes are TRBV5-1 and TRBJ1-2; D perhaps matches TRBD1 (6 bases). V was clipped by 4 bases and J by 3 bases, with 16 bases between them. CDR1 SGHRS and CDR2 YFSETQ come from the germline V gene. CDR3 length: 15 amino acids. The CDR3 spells CASSRSWAGDYGYTF. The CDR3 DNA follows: TGCGCCAGCAGCAGGTCCTGGGCAGGGGACTATGGCTACACCTTC.

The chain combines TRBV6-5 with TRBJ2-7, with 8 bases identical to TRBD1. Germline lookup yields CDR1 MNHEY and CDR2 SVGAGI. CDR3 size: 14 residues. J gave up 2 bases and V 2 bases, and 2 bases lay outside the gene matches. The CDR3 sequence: CASSYGDRTYEQYF. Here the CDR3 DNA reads TGTGCCAGCAGTTACGGGGACAGGACCTACGAGCAGTACTTC.

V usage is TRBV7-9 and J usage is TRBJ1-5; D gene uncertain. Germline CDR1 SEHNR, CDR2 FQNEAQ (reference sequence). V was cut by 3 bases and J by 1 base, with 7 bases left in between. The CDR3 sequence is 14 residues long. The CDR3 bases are TGTGCCAGCAGCTTCGAGGGCAGCAATCAGCCCCAGCATTTT. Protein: CASSFEGSNQPQHF.

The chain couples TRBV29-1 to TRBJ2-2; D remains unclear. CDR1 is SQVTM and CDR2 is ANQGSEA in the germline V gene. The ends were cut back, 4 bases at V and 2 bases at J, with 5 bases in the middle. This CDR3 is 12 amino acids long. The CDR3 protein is CSVGGNTGELFF. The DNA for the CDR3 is TGCAGCGTTGGAGGTAACACCGGGGAGCTGTTTTTT.

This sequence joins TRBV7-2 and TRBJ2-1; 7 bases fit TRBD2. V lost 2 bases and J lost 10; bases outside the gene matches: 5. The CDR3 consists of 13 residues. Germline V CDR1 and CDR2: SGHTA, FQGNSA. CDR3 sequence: CASSLFGEGEQFF. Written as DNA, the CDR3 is TGTGCCAGCAGCTTATTTGGGGAGGGGGAGCAGTTCTTC.

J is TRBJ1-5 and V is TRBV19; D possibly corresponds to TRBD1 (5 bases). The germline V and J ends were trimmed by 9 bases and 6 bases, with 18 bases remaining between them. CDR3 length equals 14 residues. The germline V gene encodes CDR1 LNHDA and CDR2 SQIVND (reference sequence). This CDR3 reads CASQIGGGRQPQHF. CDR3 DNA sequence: TGTGCCAGCCAAATAGGTGGGGGTCGTCAGCCCCAGCATTTT.

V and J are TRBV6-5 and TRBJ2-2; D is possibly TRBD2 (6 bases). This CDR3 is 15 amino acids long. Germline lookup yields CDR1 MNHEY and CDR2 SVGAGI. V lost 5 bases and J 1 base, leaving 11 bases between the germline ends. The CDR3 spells CASSDYSGNTGELFF. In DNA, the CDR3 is TGTGCCAGCAGTGACTATAGCGGGAACACCGGGGAGCTGTTTTTT.

The CDR3 loop is CASSEGIRTHSQDGYTF. The CDR3 DNA reads as TGTGCCAGCAGTGAAGGTATTCGGACCCACTCTCAAGATGGCTACACCTTC. The gene calls are TRBV6-1 and TRBJ1-2; D uncertain. The germline V gene has CDR1 MNHNS and CDR2 SASEGT. Trimming took off 1 base at V and 6 bases at J, with 21 bases between the two ends. CDR3 length: 17 amino acids.

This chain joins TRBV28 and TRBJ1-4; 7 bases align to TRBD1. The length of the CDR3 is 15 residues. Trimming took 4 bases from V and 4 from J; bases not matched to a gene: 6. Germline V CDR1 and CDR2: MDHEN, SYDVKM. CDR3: CASSSRTGDNEKLFF. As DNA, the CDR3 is TGTGCCAGCAGTTCACGCACAGGGGATAATGAAAAACTGTTTTTT. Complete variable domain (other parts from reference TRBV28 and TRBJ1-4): DVKVTQSSRYLVKRTGEKVFLECVQDMDHENMFWYRQDPGLGLRLIYFSYDVKMKEKGDIPEGYSVSREKKERFSLILESASTNQTSMYLCASSSRTGDNEKLFFGSGTQLSVL.

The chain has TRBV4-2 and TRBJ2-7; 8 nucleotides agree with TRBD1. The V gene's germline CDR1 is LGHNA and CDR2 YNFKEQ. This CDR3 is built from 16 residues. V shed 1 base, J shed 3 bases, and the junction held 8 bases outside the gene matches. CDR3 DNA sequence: TGTGCCAGCAGCCAAGCCCCGGGACAGGAGTACTACGAGCAGTACTTC. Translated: CASSQAPGQEYYEQYF.

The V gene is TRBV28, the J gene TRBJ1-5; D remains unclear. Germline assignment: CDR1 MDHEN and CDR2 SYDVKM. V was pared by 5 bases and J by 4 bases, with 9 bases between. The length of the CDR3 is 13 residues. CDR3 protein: CASSPQANQPQHF. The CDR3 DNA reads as TGTGCCAGCAGTCCCCAAGCGAATCAGCCCCAGCATTTT.

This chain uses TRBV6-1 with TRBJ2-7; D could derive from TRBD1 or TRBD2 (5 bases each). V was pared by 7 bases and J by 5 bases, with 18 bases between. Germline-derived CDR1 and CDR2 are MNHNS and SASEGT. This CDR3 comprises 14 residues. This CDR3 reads CASTVGDRGHEQYF. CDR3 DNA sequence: TGTGCCAGCACTGTGGGGGACCGAGGACACGAGCAGTACTTC.

DNA of the CDR3: TGCGCCAGCAGGGTCTCTACAGGGTACACTGAAGCTTTCTTT. It is translated as CASRVSTGYTEAFF. The chain couples TRBV5-1 to TRBJ1-1; D perhaps matches TRBD1 (6 bases). Trimming cost V 5 bases and J 3 bases, with 14 bases left between them. This CDR3 has 14 amino acids. Germline assignment: CDR1 SGHRS and CDR2 YFSETQ.

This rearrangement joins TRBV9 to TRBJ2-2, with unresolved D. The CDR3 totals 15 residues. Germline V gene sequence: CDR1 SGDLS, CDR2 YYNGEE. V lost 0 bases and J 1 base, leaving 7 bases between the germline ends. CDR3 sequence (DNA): TGTGCCAGCAGCGTAGACGCGTGGAACACCGGGGAGCTGTTTTTT. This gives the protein CASSVDAWNTGELFF.

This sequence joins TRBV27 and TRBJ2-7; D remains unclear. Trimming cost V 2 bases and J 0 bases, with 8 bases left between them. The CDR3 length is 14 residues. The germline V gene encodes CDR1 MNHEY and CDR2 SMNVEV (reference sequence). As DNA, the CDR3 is TGTGCCAGCAGTTTAGGCAGGTCCTCCTACGAGCAGTACTTC. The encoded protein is CASSLGRSSYEQYF.

The CDR3 nucleotides read TGTGCCAGCAGCGTAGCCTTACCCCCCGGGCGGGGGGGCCTGAGCGGGGAGCTGTTTTTT. This gives the protein CASSVALPPGRGGLSGELFF. This rearrangement joins TRBV9 to TRBJ2-2; TRBD2 agrees at 9 bases. The CDR3 contains 20 residues. After removal of 0 bases from V and 7 bases from J, the junction contained 19 bases not matched to a gene. The germline CDR1 and CDR2 sequences are SGDLS and YYNGEE. Filled out from reference TRBV9 and TRBJ2-2, the complete variable domain reads DSGVTQTPKHLITATGQRVTLRCSPRSGDLSVYWYQQSLDQGLQFLIQYYNGEERAKGNILERFSAQQFPDLHSELNLSSLELGDSALYFCASSVALPPGRGGLSGELFFGEGSRLTVL.